This T cell receptor (beta chain) was sequenced in a study of vaccination and CD4 T cells after COVID-19. Study at large: Six male and four female convalescents took part, two of them Hispanic.

Sequencing of the DNA from cultured CD4+ T cells was carried out with the Oncomine TCR Beta short-read assay. TCRdb called the PCR reads again in MiXCR, with one record for every CDR3 protein. The table lists around 9,000 distinct CDR3 sequences, 30% to 40% of them singletons. As concerns this clonotype: Its matching antigen is unknown.

The V gene's germline CDR1 is DFQATT and CDR2 SNEGSKA (reference sequence). CDR3 size: 15 residues. The ends were cut back, 3 bases at V and 0 bases at J, with 14 bases in the middle. Treatment described: approximately nine-day PBMC culture with coronavirus spike peptide pools or control peptides (ViraFEST assay). CD4+ T cells of the unexposed donor were collected before the COVID-19 pandemic (2011-2018). The V gene is TRBV20-1, the J gene TRBJ1-2, with TRBD1 as a possible D gene (6 bases). This sequence originates from a human donor in good health. The specimen was CD4+ T cells from blood, cultured in vitro. The CDR3, as DNA: TGCAGTGCTAGTCCCGGGGGCAGAGCTAACTATGGCTACACCTTC. This encodes CSASPGGRANYGYTF.